These 14 T cell receptor beta chains came from one sample sequenced in a study of tissue T cells after allogeneic stem cell transplantation. TCRdb's copy holds only in-frame clones and misses some; the assay was immunoSEQ multiplex PCR. The data contain over 40,000 clones, roughly 73% of them seen just once; the ten biggest clones take up 0.5% to 0.6%. The sequencing sample was made of sorted cells pooled from one or two spleens. The receptor set was obtained from a pool of C57BL/6 mice in good health.

For this clone: Any gene name here is a mouse gene name. Sequencing ends 1 residue short of the CDR3 end; the germline J gene provides the rest. Other DNA sequences of this sample code for an identical CDR3. The gene calls are TRBV20 and TRBJ2-7, with 7 bases lining up with TRBD2. There are 14 residues in the CDR3. The V gene's germline CDR1 is GFQATS and CDR2 STVNSAI. J was trimmed by 0 bases and V by 0 bases; bases with no gene match: 2. The chain's CDR3 is CGARDWGSSYEQYF. Incomplete CDR3 DNA: TGTGGTGCTAGGGACTGGGGGTCCTCCTATGAACAGTAC.

Remarks on this clone: Mouse germline and gene names are used. The CDR3 end falls 1 residue outside the read, so it is completed with the germline J gene. This chain links TRBV1 with TRBJ2-5, with 8 bases aligning to TRBD1. CDR3 size: 16 residues. The V gene end was trimmed by 2 bases and the J gene end by 0 bases; junction bases not matched to a gene: 4. Germline assignment: CDR1 NSQYPW and CDR2 LRSPGD (reference sequence). CDR3 in amino acids: CTCSAWTGSNQDTQYF. CDR3 bases read: TGCACCTGCAGTGCATGGACAGGGTCTAACCAAGACACCCAGTAC.

This clone has only a few counts. Genes and germline come from the mouse. The sequenced fragment ends 1 residue before the CDR3 boundary, so the rest is inferred from the germline J gene. V is TRBV5 and J is TRBJ2-7; 7 bases map to TRBD1. The germline V gene encodes CDR1 LGHNA and CDR2 YNLKQL (reference sequence). After removal of 0 bases from V and 0 bases from J, the junction contained 2 bases not matched to a gene. The CDR3 runs to 15 residues. CDR3 in amino acids: CASSQDWDSSYEQYF. The CDR3 bases that were read are TGTGCCAGCAGCCAAGATTGGGACAGCTCCTATGAACAGTAC.

Of note for this clone: Gene names follow the mouse nomenclature. The read ends 1 residue shy of where the CDR3 ends; the end is completed using the germline J gene. The chain links TRBV13-2 to TRBJ1-3; D is perhaps TRBD1 (5 bases). There are 14 residues in the CDR3. CDR1 is NNHNN and CDR2 is SYGAGS in the germline V gene (reference sequence). With 1 base removed from V and 2 bases from J, the gap between germline ends came to 7 bases. The sequenced part of the CDR3 DNA is TGTGCCAGCGGTGATTTGGGGGCTGGAAATACGCTCTAT. Translated: CASGDLGAGNTLY. In full, the CDR3 is CASGDLGAGNTLYF.

With respect to this clone: Gene names refer to mouse genes. The read ends 1 residue before the CDR3 terminus; that terminus is restored from the germline J gene. V is TRBV3 and J is TRBJ2-1, with TRBD2 identical over 10 bases. V was pared by 5 bases and J by 6 bases, with 4 bases of the junction left unmatched. The CDR3 sequence is 14 residues long. CDR1 and CDR2 (germline): SNHLY, FYNGKV (reference sequence). The DNA read from the CDR3 is TGTGCCAGCAGCCCGACTGGGGGGACTGCTGAGCAGTTC. Residues: CASSPTGGTAEQF. The whole CDR3 sequence is CASSPTGGTAEQFF.

For this clone: Gene names and germline match the mouse. Sequencing ends 1 residue short of the CDR3 end; the germline J gene provides the rest. Other DNA sequences within the sample encode an identical CDR3. The V call is TRBV13-1, the J call TRBJ2-5; D ambiguous. The CDR3 is made up of 14 amino acids. Trimming took off 0 bases at V and 0 bases at J, with 5 bases between the two ends. The germline V gene encodes CDR1 NSHNY and CDR2 SYGAGN. The covered CDR3 bases are TGTGCCAGCAGTGATGGGGGTAACCAAGACACCCAGTAC. The encoded protein is CASSDGGNQDTQY. The full CDR3 is CASSDGGNQDTQYF.

Of note for this clone: Mouse germline and gene names are used. The read finishes 1 residue shy of the CDR3 end, and the germline J gene is used to complete it. The chain joins TRBV19 to TRBJ2-1; TRBD1 matches at 7 bases. This CDR3 has 13 residues. The V gene end was trimmed by 6 bases and the J gene end by 4 bases; junction bases not matched to a gene: 4. Germline CDR1 reads FNHDT; CDR2 reads SITEND (reference sequence). CDR3 bases read: TGTGCCAGCAATCCGGGACAGTATGCTGAGCAGTTC. This encodes CASNPGQYAEQF. The full CDR3 reads CASNPGQYAEQFF.

This clone has a single count. Gene names and germline match the mouse. The read stops 1 residue short of the end of the CDR3; the missing end is completed from the germline J gene. V is TRBV2 and J is TRBJ1-1; 8 bases align to TRBD1. The CDR3 loop spans 12 amino acids. Looked up from germline, CDR1 is LGHNA and CDR2 is YSYQKL. Trimming at V came to 3 bases and at J to 8 bases, leaving 2 bases not matched to a gene. The DNA read from the CDR3 is TGTGCCAGCAGCCAGAGGACAGGGGAAGTCTTC. This codes for CASSQRTGEVF. The full CDR3 reads CASSQRTGEVFF.

On this clone: Mouse names are used for the genes. The observed sequence ends 1 residue before the CDR3 terminus, with the missing tail filled in from the germline J gene. This chain links TRBV29 with TRBJ1-2, with 7 bases fitting TRBD1. With 4 bases clipped from V and 1 base from J, the junction kept 3 bases outside the gene matches. This CDR3 is built from 14 residues. Germline lookup yields CDR1 MSHET and CDR2 SYDVDS. CDR3 protein: CASSSGGLNSDYTF. The DNA read from the CDR3 is TGTGCTAGCAGTTCAGGGGGTTTAAACTCCGACTACACC.

This clone was seen a handful of times. Mouse names are used for the genes. Read coverage stops 1 residue before the CDR3 terminus; the germline J gene supplies the remainder. The chain links TRBV26 to TRBJ1-5; D is undetermined. The germline gives CDR1 KGHPV, CDR2 FQNQEV (reference sequence). The CDR3 contains 14 residues. The ends were cut back, 3 bases at V and 1 base at J, with 7 bases in the middle. The CDR3 bases that were read are TGTGCCAGCAGTCTCAGAGGGAACAACCAGGCTCCGCTT. Its translation is CASSLRGNNQAPL. The full CDR3 sequence reads CASSLRGNNQAPLF.

This clone has more than one count but fewer than ten. Gene names and germline refer to mouse. The read ends 1 residue shy of where the CDR3 ends; the end is completed using the germline J gene. The same CDR3 arises from other DNA sequences in this sample as well. The chain recombines TRBV12-1 with TRBJ2-7, with D perhaps being TRBD1 or TRBD2 (5 bases each). From germline, CDR1 is SGHSN and CDR2 HYEKVE. This CDR3 is 13 amino acids long. The ends were cut back, 1 base at V and 0 bases at J, with 6 bases in the middle. The chain's CDR3 is CASSLGDSYEQYF. The CDR3 DNA, read in part, is TGTGCCAGCTCTCTGGGGGACTCCTATGAACAGTAC.

Comment on this clone: Any gene name here is a mouse gene name. The read stops 1 residue short of the end of the CDR3; the missing end is completed from the germline J gene. The chain carries TRBV13-2 and TRBJ1-2; D is perhaps TRBD1 (6 bases). V was pared by 0 bases and J by 2 bases, with 8 bases between. CDR3 size: 14 residues. Germline-derived CDR1 and CDR2 are NNHNN and SYGAGS (reference sequence). The sequenced CDR3 bases are TGTGCCAGCGGTGATGAGGGGGGCAACTCCGACTACACC. It is translated as CASGDEGGNSDYT. The full CDR3 protein reads CASGDEGGNSDYTF.

As for this clone: Mouse gene names apply. The CDR3 end lies 1 residue beyond the end of the read and is filled in from the germline J gene. This chain links TRBV5 with TRBJ2-5, with TRBD1 identical over 9 bases. V was clipped by 2 bases and J by 3 bases; unmatched bases: 3. CDR3 length: 15 amino acids. Germline V lookup: CDR1 LGHNA, CDR2 YNLKQL (reference sequence). CDR3 DNA, as far as it was read: TGTGCCAGCAGCCAATCCGGGACAGGGCAAGACACCCAGTAC. Residues: CASSQSGTGQDTQY. The entire CDR3 reads CASSQSGTGQDTQYF.

This clone turned up a few times. Gene names are the mouse ones. The CDR3 extends 1 residue past the end of the read, so its final part is completed from the germline J gene. This chain links TRBV26 with TRBJ2-1; D remains ambiguous. This CDR3 has 13 residues. The germline CDR1 and CDR2 sequences are KGHPV and FQNQEV (reference sequence). Trimming left V 0 bases short and J 3 bases short, with 3 bases between. The sequenced CDR3 bases are TGTGCCAGCAGTCTGTCGAGCTATGCTGAGCAGTTC. Translated: CASSLSSYAEQF. The full-length CDR3 reads as CASSLSSYAEQFF.